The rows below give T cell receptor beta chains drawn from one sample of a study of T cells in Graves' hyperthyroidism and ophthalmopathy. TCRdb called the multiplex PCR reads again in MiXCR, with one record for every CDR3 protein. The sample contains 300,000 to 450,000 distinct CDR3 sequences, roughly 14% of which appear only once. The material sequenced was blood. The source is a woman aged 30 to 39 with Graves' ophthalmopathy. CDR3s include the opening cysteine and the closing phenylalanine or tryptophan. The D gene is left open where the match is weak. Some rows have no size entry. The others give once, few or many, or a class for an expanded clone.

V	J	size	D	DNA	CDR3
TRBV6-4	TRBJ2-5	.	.	TGTGCCAGCAGTTACGGGGGACCCCAAGAGATCCAGTACTTC	CASSYGGPQEIQYF
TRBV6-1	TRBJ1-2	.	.	TGTGCCAGCTCCTGGACAGCAGGAGTTAACTATGGCTACACCTTC	CASSWTAGVNYGYTF
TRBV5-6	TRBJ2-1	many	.	TGTGCCAGCAGCGTGGCGAGGCTTTACTACAATGAGCAGTTCTTC	CASSVARLYYNEQFF
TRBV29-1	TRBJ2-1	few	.	TGCACCACGGCACCCTACTCCTACAATGAGCAGTTCTTC	CTTAPYSYNEQFF
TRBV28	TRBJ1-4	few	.	TGTGCCAGCAGTTTACTGGTTATGGGGGCCATTAATGAAAAACTGTTTTTT	CASSLLVMGAINEKLFF
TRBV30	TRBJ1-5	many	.	TGTGCCTGGAGTGTATTGGGACGGGAAAATCAGCCCCAGCATTTT	CAWSVLGRENQPQHF
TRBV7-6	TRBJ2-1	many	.	TGTGCCAGCAGCTTAGCTAAAGGGACTTTGGGGCTGACAAACTGCAATGAGCAGTTCTTC	CASSLAKGTLGLTNCNEQFF
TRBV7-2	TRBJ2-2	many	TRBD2	TGTGCCAGCAGCTTGACGGGACGGGGGGGCACCGGGGAGCTGTTTTTT	CASSLTGRGGTGELFF
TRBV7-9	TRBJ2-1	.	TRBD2	TGTGCCAGCAGCTCAGCAGGTGGTAGCGGGGGGGCCATTGGGTCCTACAATGAGCAGTTCTTC	CASSSAGGSGGAIGSYNEQFF
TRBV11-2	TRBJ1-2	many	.	TGTGCCAGCAGCTTAGTAGGGCAAGGAGTACGTGGCTACACCTTC	CASSLVGQGVRGYTF
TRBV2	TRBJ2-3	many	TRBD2	TGTGCCAGCAGCTGGACTAGCGGGGGAAAAGATACGCAGTATTTT	CASSWTSGGKDTQYF
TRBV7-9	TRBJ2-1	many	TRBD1	TGTGCCAGCAGCTTAGGGCAGGGGGCGTGGAATGAGCAGTTCTTC	CASSLGQGAWNEQFF
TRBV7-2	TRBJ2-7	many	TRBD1	TGTGCCAGCAGCCCCGCCATACCGACAGGGGGCACCTACGAGCAGTACTTC	CASSPAIPTGGTYEQYF
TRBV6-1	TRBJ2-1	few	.	TGTGCCAGGGACCGGGACCGCGTCATCAATGAGCAGTTCTTC	CARDRDRVINEQFF
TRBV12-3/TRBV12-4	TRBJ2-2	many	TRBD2	TGTGCCAGCAGTTCCCTGACTAGCGGGAACACCGGGGAGCTGTTTTTT	CASSSLTSGNTGELFF
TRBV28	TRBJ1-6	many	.	TGTGCCAGCAGTCTCAGGGCCGCTAATTCACCCCTCCACTTT	CASSLRAANSPLHF
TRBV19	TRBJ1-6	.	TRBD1	TGTGCCAGTAGCGGACAGGCTTATAATTCACCCCTCCACTTT	CASSGQAYNSPLHF
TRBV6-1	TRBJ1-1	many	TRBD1	TGTGCCAGCAGTACCCAGACAGGGACAGCTGAAGCTTTCTTT	CASSTQTGTAEAFF
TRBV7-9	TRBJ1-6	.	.	TGTGCCACCAAGGTATCTGGGGCCGATAATTCACCCCTCCACTTT	CATKVSGADNSPLHF
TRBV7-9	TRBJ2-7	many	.	TGTGCCAGCAGCGCCGGGACATATGTCTGGGAGCAGTACTTC	CASSAGTYVWEQYF
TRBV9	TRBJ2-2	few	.	TGTGCCAGCAGCGTATCCCGGATGGGTAGTGCCGGGGAGCTGTTTTTT	CASSVSRMGSAGELFF
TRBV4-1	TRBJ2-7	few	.	TGCGCCAGCAGCCAAGATTTTGTGGGACAGCAGTACTTC	CASSQDFVGQQYF
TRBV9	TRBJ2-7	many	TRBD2	TGTGCCAGCAGCGCGGGAGGGGACGCCACCTACGAGCAGTACTTC	CASSAGGDATYEQYF
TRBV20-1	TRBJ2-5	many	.	TGCAGTGCTAGGCCAGCCCAAGAGACCCAGTACTTC	CSARPAQETQYF
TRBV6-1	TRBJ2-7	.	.	TGTGCCAGCAGTGAATCCCGGATATCTTCCTACGAGCAGTACTTC	CASSESRISSYEQYF
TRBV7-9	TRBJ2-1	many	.	TGTGCCAGCAGCTTATTTCCAGGGAGAATCGACAATGAGCAGTTCTTC	CASSLFPGRIDNEQFF
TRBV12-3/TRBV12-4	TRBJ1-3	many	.	TGTGCCAGCAGTTTTACCAGCAGCGGAAACACCATATATTTT	CASSFTSSGNTIYF
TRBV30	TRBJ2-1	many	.	TGTGCCTGGGACGGGGCCGCCAATGAGCAGTTCTTC	CAWDGAANEQFF
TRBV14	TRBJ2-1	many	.	TGTGCCAGCAGCCTACAGGAATACAATGAGCAGTTCTTC	CASSLQEYNEQFF
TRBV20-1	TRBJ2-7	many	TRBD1	TGCAGTGCTAGGCCTCAACAGGGGACCTACGAGCAGTACTTC	CSARPQQGTYEQYF
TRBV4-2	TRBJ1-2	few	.	TGTGCCAGCAGCCAATCTAACAGCCTCTATGGCTACACCTTC	CASSQSNSLYGYTF
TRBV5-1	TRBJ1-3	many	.	TGCGCCAGCAGCCCGTCTCCGGGCACCATATATTTT	CASSPSPGTIYF
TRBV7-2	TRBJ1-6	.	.	TGTGCCAGCAGCCCACCGGGGTTTTCACCCCTCCACTTT	CASSPPGFSPLHF
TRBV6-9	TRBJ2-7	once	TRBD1	TGTGCCAGCAGTTCTCAGGGGGCGCCCAGCTCCTACGAGCAGTACTTC	CASSSQGAPSSYEQYF
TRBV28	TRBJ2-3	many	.	TGTGCCAGCAGTTCAGTACCCTCAGATACGCAGTATTTT	CASSSVPSDTQYF
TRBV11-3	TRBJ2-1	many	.	TGTGCCAGCAGCTCCACTTACCCAGGGCCCTACAATGAGCAGTTCTTC	CASSSTYPGPYNEQFF